This T cell receptor (beta chain) stems from a study of blood T cell repertoires in COVID-19. Germline values: CDR1 LGHNA, CDR2 YNFKEQ. This CDR3 comprises 18 residues. The junction had 14 bases not matched to a gene; V was cut back by 2 bases and J by 6 bases. Assay: immunoSEQ multiplex PCR; the TCRdb copy retains only in-frame clones and omits some. The sample comprises tens of thousands of clones, approximately 80% of which are singletons, and approximately 25% rests with the top ten. The specimen sequenced was peripheral blood. The chain uses TRBV4-2 and TRBJ2-3; TRBD2 matches 10 bases. This sequence originates from a man in his 60s with acute or convalescent COVID-19. The CDR3 sequence is CASSQRYRAGGTSDTQYF. Here the CDR3 DNA reads TGTGCCAGCAGCCAAAGGTATCGAGCGGGGGGGACCTCGGATACGCAGTATTTT.